This record covers a single T cell receptor beta chain. Its antigen target is currently unknown. Base qualities were left out, and no much larger clone turns up one base away. This record belongs to a study of T cell responses to AZD1222 COVID-19 vaccine (dated by TCRdb to the early 2020s). For the study in its entirety: TCR sequencing covered approximately 230 trial participants: 200 to 220 given two doses of AZD1222 and 26 given two doses of MenACWY control vaccine. Trial participants were enrolled by age into subgroups of 18-55, 56-69 and 70-plus years, and 148, 28 and 57 TCR-sequenced participants, respectively, were included in these subgroups. General study outcomes and caveats: The 56-69-year group was small, and its depth increase did not reach significance, likely because of low power. Reportedly, close to half of the unique spike-specific TCRs recognized epitopes lying outside the regions that are mutated in the B.1.351 and B.1.1.7 variants. After two AZD1222 doses, both the breadth and the depth of spike-specific TCRs were significantly higher than at day 0 and than in MenACWY recipients. Conclusions about previously exposed vaccinees were limited because only a handful of AZD1222 recipients were SARS-CoV-2 seropositive at baseline. Vaccine-associated CD4 TCRs spanned the whole spike protein, with dominant responses in regions 160-218 and 743-854. No day 14 peak-response samples were available, so repertoires were characterized only after the peak T cell response. Participants were mostly white British and included more females than males, and it was suggested by the authors that clonal diversity may have been underestimated.

The time point label here, explained by the study, means: about 28 days (+/-7) after the second vaccine dose. AZD1222 recipients with second doses at about 4 weeks or about 12 weeks were pooled, because spike-specific TCR depth and breadth did not differ between schedules. Vaccinee samples were obtained from the UK trials COV001 and COV002, which included a single-blind randomized controlled phase 2/3 trial of AZD1222 (ChAdOx1 nCoV-19) in healthy adults. For TCRbeta chain sequencing, PBMC samples were collected from trial participants at day 0 and at day 28 after the second dose. The CDR3 covers 18 residues, taking in both the cysteine and the phenylalanine. Only CDR3 DNA is held: 54 bases, read in frame from base 1. CDR1 and CDR2 are drawn from the germline V gene (reference sequence): LNHDA, SQIVND. Trimming leaves V shorter by 3 bases and J shorter by 1 base, with the junction holding 13 bases beyond the gene matches.

The CDR3 regions of human TCRbeta chains were analyzed by immunosequencing. Processing in the source paper ran as follows. TCRs in the repertoires were compared against a reference library of SARS-CoV-2-specific TCRs that had been generated with the MIRA antigen-specificity platform. Breadth meant the fraction of unique TCRs that were SARS-CoV-2-associated, whereas depth meant the fraction of total T cells that were SARS-CoV-2-associated. Using the MIRA data, each spike-specific TCR was mapped to the spike region that the TCR reacts to and placed in a CD4 or CD8 class. Log10-transformed breadth and depth values were compared by one-way ANOVA with Sidak's multiple comparisons tests. This immuneACCESS table, as held by TCRdb, lists in-frame sequences with V and J called but not all clones. Of the missing ones, under half trace to an unresolved V gene in checked studies; the others have no known cause. The V and J calls and clone size come from that table; D and trimming were worked out from the DNA. The sample table records 120,000 to 150,000 clones; around 89% of these occur just once. The ten largest account for about 3.1% of the sample.

This specimen was peripheral blood, taken 28 days after the second AZD1222 dose. The origin of this receptor is an adult who received the AZD1222 COVID-19 vaccine. The chain joins TRBV19 to TRBJ1-1; 8 bases in the middle match TRBD1. The CDR3 in this case is CASSMPRDRRTSNTEAFF. The DNA sequence reads TGTGCCAGTAGTATGCCCCGGGACAGGCGTACCTCGAACACTGAAGCTTTCTTT.